The text below deals with one T cell receptor beta chain. What it recognizes is unknown. V lost 5 bases and J lost 2, with 13 bases in between. The CDR3 runs to 14 residues. Germline V gene sequence: CDR1 SGHTA, CDR2 FQGNSA. The table came from immunoSEQ multiplex PCR; TCRdb's copy has only in-frame clones and leaves some out. Here the sample spans under 95,000 clones, about 89% being singletons. The record originates from a study of identifying expanded T cells in peripheral blood. General study findings and limits: Technical replicates showed roughly 1.2 changed clones; two weeks 15 to 20; four weeks 19.

No infections or other immune events were documented during collection. The sample taken for sequencing was blood. This rearrangement joins TRBV7-2 to TRBJ2-7, with D possibly being TRBD1 or TRBD2 (5 bases each). The sequence derives from a person aged 18 to 75 in good health. CDR3 sequence (DNA): TGTGCCAGCAGCCGGGACGGCGGTCCCTACGAGCAGTACTTC. Translating gives CASSRDGGPYEQYF.